This entry describes one T cell receptor beta chain. Its antigen is not known. The sample belongs to a study of OX40 agonist ivuxolimab in advanced cancers. About the study: In this cohort, patients received ivuxolimab, an agonistic anti-OX40 (CD134) antibody. Patients enrolled in dose escalation were diagnosed with hepatocellular carcinoma, melanoma, renal cell or head and neck cancer. General observations from the study: The CD4+ and CD8+ T cells in the blood had expanded clonally by week 6 at 0.1 to 3.0 mg/kg.

Per germline, CDR1 LGHNA and CDR2 YNFKEQ. The junction had 14 bases not matched to a gene; V was cut back by 2 bases and J by 6 bases. The CDR3 has 17 amino acids. This table comes from immunoSEQ multiplex PCR, and its TCRdb copy is limited to in-frame clones, with some not included. The data hold roughly 70,000 clones, with over 80% observed a single time. Sequencing was performed on CD4+ or CD8+ T cells sorted from blood, taken in a trial of the OX40 agonist ivuxolimab. This chain joins TRBV4-2 and TRBJ2-3, with 7 nucleotides matching TRBD2. This TCR was recovered from an adult with an advanced solid tumor such as melanoma, head and neck, liver or kidney cancer. CDR3 in DNA: TGTGCCAGCAGCCAATCCCCTACGGGGGGAATGGGGGATACGCAGTATTTT. Its protein is CASSQSPTGGMGDTQYF.